The rows below give T cell receptor beta chains drawn from one sample of a study of OX40 agonist ivuxolimab in advanced cancers. Clones were sequenced by immunoSEQ multiplex PCR, and TCRdb holds only the in-frame ones, with some missing. The data show 45,000 to 60,000 clones, with about 90% seen just once and 4.8% held by the top ten. The sample consisted of CD4+ or CD8+ T cells sorted from blood, taken in a trial of the OX40 agonist ivuxolimab. These receptors came from an adult with an advanced solid tumor such as melanoma, head and neck, liver or kidney cancer. CDR3s include the opening cysteine and the closing phenylalanine or tryptophan. D genes are given only for firm matches. A clone size is listed for some rows: how often the clone was seen (once, few, many), or a class if it is expanded.

d_call,clone_size,j_call,v_call,cdr3_aa
.,.,TRBJ1-2,TRBV2,CASTQLNYGYTF
TRBD2,.,TRBJ2-5,TRBV6-6,CASSYGERGGETQYF
TRBD1,.,TRBJ1-4,TRBV5-1,CASNTGDTNEKLFF
TRBD1,few,TRBJ2-7,TRBV28,CASSPPARGKEQYF
.,.,TRBJ1-5,TRBV5-6,CASSLYGDSASNQPQHF
TRBD2,.,TRBJ2-3,TRBV5-1,CASSLARLAGGPRSTDTQYF
.,once,TRBJ1-4,TRBV2,CASSARVANEKLFF
TRBD2,.,TRBJ2-1,TRBV27,CASRGTSGSTYNEQFF
.,.,TRBJ2-1,TRBV13,CASSPRQDNEQFF
.,.,TRBJ2-7,TRBV7-9,CASTTGSSYEQYF
.,.,TRBJ2-5,TRBV19,CASSIGAGRETQYF
TRBD1,.,TRBJ1-1,TRBV6-5,CASSYRARGLEAFF